This T cell receptor (beta chain) was profiled in a study of blood T cell repertoires in COVID-19 (dated by TCRdb to 2020 to 2022). A note on the overall study: Collaborator samples came from the United States, Italy and Spain and covered acute and convalescent phases of COVID-19. The prospective study material was composed of cDNA or gDNA derived from T cells, B-cell-depleted T cells, or PBMCs. The dataset comprised deeply sampled blood TCRbeta repertoires from subjects exposed to, actively infected with, or recovered from COVID-19. A freely available public database, intended as a resource for researchers studying the immune response to SARS-CoV-2, is where the repertoires were released. Samples came from the ongoing ImmuneRACE study (first 160 participants) plus 1,254 subjects from 6 global collaborators. The sample metadata nearly always contained a de-identified subject ID, COVID-19 status, age in years and sex. HLA class I and class II types, where available, came from metadata supplied by the sample provider rather than from assay-based typing. On the study overall, not on this receptor specifically: The amount of clinical and demographic metadata varied by source and participant and was provided uncurated.

On this clone itself: Its binding antigen is unknown. Base qualities are missing; no much larger clone stands one base away.

V sheds 6 bases and J sheds 3 bases, leaving 12 bases between their ends. CDR1 and CDR2, per the germline V gene, are SNHLY and FYNNEI. The CDR3 runs 14 amino acids, cysteine and phenylalanine included. CDR3 DNA only is kept here, 42 bases in frame from base 1. The collaborating institutions used their own protocols to collect whole blood in K2EDTA tubes. For TCRbeta analysis, collaborators shipped samples in one of three forms: frozen whole blood, isolated PBMCs, or DNA extracted from either of those sample types. TCRbeta CDR3 regions were amplified from genomic DNA by means of the immunoSEQ Assay, a bias-controlled multiplex PCR. Concerning the study's data processing: Within the assay, amplification of reference gene primers was used to estimate how many nucleated cells each sample contained. To quantify the absolute abundance of each unique TCRbeta CDR3 rearrangement, sequence reads were collapsed and filtered. For each sample, productive Simpson clonality was calculated as the square root of Simpson's diversity index over productive rearrangements. The immuneACCESS repertoire file appears here via TCRdb, limited to in-frame rearrangements. These files lack a portion of the clones; in checked studies, under half of the deficit traces to unresolved V genes, and the cause of the others is not known. V and J calls and clone size follow that table, whereas D and trimming were derived from the DNA. Within this sample are over 100,000 clones, with more than 80% of them counted one time only. The ten most abundant clones make up more than 9% of the sample.

Material for sequencing was peripheral blood. The origin of this receptor is a human donor in a cohort sampled during active COVID-19. The chain was built from TRBV2 and TRBJ1-3; a tentative D match to TRBD1 spans 6 bases. The CDR3 protein: CASSATGYGNTIYF. The bases are TGTGCCAGCAGCGCTACAGGGTATGGAAACACCATATATTTT.